This TCR beta chain emerged from a study of cytomegalovirus exposure and HLA in healthy donors. Broader study findings: A later analysis reportedly found that, within productive TCRs, an Asian-associated ancestry cluster had fewer N-insertions than the mean observed across the roughly 700 donors. The authors later found most CMV-associated TCR beta chains appeared HLA-restricted. Most subjects' HLA-A and HLA-B alleles were reportedly predicted from TCR beta sequences.

In the case of this clone: Antigen: not known. One end of the junction does not line up with germline, which may come from a read error.

The PCR contained 60 Vbeta and 13 Jbeta primers. Clones were sequenced by immunoSEQ multiplex PCR, and TCRdb holds only the in-frame ones, with some missing. Of about 190,000 clones listed, almost 80% are singletons. Germline lookup yields CDR1 SGHTA and CDR2 FQGTGA. The CDR3 extends over 13 amino acids. V and J are TRBV7-3 and TRBJ1-1; D not resolved. Material for sequencing was PBMCs. The receptor's source is a woman aged 18-29 years in good health and CMV-seronegative. The CDR3, as DNA: TGTGCCAGCAGCTCCAGAGGGAACACCGAAGCTTTCTTT. Translated: CASSSRGNTEAFF.